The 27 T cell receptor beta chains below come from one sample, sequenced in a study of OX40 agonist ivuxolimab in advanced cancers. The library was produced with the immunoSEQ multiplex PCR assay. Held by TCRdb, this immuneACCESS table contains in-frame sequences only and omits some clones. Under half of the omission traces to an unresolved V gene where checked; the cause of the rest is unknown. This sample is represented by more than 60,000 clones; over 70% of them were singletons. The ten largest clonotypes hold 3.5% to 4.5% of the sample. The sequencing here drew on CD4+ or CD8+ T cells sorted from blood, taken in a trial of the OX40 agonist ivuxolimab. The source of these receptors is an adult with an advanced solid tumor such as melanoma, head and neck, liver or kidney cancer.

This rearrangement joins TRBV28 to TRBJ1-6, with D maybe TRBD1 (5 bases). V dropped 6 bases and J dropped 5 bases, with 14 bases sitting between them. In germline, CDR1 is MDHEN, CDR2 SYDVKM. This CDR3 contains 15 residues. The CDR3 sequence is CASRGGTTNNSPLHF. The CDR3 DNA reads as TGTGCCAGCAGGGGCGGGACGACTAATAATTCACCCCTCCACTTT.

The CDR3 reads CASSSGGSSGLSTQYF. For the CDR3, the DNA is TGTGCCAGCAGCTCGGGTGGCAGTTCGGGATTGTCCACGCAGTATTTT. The chain employs TRBV5-8 and TRBJ2-3; D possibly corresponds to TRBD2 (5 bases). CDR1 and CDR2 (germline): SGHTS, YDEGEE. Trimming stripped 3 bases from V and 9 bases from J, with 23 bases between. The CDR3 sequence is 16 residues long.

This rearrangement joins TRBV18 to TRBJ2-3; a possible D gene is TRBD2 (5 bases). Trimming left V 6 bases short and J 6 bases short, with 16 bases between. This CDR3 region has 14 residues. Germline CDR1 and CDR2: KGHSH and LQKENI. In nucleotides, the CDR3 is TGTGCCAGCTCCCAAAATGGACTCCGCGATACGCAGTATTTT. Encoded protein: CASSQNGLRDTQYF.

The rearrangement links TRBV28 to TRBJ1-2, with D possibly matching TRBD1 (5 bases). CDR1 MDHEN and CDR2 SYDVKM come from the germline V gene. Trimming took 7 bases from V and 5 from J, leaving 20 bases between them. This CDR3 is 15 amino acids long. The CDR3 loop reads CASTVSEGLGYGYTF. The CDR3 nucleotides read TGTGCCAGCACCGTATCAGAGGGGCTTGGATATGGCTACACCTTC.

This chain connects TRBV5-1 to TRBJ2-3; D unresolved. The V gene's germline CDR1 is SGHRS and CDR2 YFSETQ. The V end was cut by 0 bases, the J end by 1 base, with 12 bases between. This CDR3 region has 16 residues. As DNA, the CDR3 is TGCGCCAGCAGCTTGGCGGCGGACCCCGGCACAGATACGCAGTATTTT. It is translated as CASSLAADPGTDTQYF.

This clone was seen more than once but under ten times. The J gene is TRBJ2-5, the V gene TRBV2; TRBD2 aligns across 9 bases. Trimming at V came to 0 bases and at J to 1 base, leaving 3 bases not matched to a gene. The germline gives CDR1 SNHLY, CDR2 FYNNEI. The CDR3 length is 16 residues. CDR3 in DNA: TGTGCCAGCAGTGAAGCACTAGCGGGCCTCCAAGAGACCCAGTACTTC. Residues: CASSEALAGLQETQYF. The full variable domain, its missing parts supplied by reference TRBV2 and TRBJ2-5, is EPEVTQTPSHQVTQMGQEVILRCVPISNHLYFYWYRQILGQKVEFLVSFYNNEISEKSEIFDDQFSVERPDGSNFTLKIRSTKLEDSAMYFCASSEALAGLQETQYFGPGTRLLVL.

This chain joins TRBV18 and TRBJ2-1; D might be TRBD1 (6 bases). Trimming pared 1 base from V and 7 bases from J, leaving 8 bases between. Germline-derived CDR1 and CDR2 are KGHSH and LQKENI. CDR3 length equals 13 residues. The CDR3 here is CASSPRQDNEQFF. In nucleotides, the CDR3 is TGTGCCAGCTCACCACGACAGGATAATGAGCAGTTCTTC.

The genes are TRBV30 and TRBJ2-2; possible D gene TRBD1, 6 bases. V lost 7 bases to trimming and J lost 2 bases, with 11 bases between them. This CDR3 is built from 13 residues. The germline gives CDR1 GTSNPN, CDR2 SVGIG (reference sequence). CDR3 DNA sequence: TGTGCCTTCCGGACAGCAAACACCGGGGAGCTGTTTTTT. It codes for CAFRTANTGELFF.

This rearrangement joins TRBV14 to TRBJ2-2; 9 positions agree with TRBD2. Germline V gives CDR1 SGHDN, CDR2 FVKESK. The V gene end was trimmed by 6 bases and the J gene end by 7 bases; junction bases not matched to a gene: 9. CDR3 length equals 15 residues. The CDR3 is CASRRTSADGGELFF. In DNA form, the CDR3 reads TGTGCCAGCAGACGGACTAGCGCGGACGGCGGGGAGCTGTTTTTT. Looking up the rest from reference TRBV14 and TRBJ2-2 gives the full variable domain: EAGVTQFPSHSVIEKGQTVTLRCDPISGHDNLYWYRRVMGKEIKFLLHFVKESKQDESGMPNNRFLAERTGGTYSTLKVQPAELEDSGVYFCASRRTSADGGELFFGEGSRLTVL.

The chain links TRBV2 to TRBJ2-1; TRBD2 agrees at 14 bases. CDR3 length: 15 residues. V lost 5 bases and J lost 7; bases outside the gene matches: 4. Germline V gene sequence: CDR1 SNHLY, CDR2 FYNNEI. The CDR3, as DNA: TGTGCCAGCAGTAGACTAGCGGGGGGGTGGAATGAGCAGTTCTTC. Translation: CASSRLAGGWNEQFF.

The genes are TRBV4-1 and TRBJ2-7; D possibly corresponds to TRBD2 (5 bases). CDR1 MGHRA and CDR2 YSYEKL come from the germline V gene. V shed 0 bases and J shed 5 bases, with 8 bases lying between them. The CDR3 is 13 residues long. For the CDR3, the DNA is TGCGCCAGCAGCCAAGAGGAGAGGGACGAGCAGTACTTC. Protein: CASSQEERDEQYF.

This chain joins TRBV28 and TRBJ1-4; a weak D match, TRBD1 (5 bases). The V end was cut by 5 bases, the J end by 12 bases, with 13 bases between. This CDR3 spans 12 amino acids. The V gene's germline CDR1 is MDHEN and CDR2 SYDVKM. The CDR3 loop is CASSRGVRELFF. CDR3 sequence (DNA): TGTGCCAGCAGTCGGGGGGTTAGGGAACTGTTTTTT.

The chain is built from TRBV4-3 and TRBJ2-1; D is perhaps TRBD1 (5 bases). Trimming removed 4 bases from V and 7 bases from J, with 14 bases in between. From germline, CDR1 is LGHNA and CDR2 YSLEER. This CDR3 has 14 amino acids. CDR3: CASSLPSQGNEQFF. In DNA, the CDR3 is TGCGCCAGCAGCCTACCTTCTCAGGGAAATGAGCAGTTCTTC.

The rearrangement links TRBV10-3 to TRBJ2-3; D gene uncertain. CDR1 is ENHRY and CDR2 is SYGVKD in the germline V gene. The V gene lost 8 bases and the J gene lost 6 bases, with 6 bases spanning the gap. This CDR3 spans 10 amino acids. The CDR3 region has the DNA TGTGCCATCGGATACGATACGCAGTATTTT. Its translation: CAIGYDTQYF.

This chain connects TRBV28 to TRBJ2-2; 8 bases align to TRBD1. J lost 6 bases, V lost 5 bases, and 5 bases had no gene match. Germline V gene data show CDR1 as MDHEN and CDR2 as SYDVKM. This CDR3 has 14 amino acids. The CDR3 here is CASSPGQGSGELFF. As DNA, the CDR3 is TGTGCCAGCAGTCCCGGACAGGGATCCGGGGAGCTGTTTTTT.

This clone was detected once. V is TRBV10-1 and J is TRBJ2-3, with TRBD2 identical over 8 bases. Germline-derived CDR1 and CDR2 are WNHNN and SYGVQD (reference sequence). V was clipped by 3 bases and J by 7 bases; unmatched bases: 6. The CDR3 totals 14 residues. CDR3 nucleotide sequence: TGCGCCAGCAGTGAAGCGGGAGAAGCGAATACGCAGTATTTT. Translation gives CASSEAGEANTQYF.

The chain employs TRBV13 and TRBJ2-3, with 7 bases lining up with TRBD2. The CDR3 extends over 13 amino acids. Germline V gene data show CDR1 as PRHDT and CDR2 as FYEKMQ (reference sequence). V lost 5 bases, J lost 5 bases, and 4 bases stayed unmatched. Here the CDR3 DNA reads TGTGCCAGCAGCGCGTGGGGGGGAGATACGCAGTATTTT. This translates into CASSAWGGDTQYF.

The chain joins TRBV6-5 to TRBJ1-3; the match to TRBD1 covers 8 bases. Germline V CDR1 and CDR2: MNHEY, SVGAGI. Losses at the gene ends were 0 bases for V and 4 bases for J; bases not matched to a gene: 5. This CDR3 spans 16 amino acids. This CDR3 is CASSYSLDRAGNTIYF. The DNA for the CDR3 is TGTGCCAGCAGTTACTCGTTGGACAGGGCCGGAAACACCATATATTTT.

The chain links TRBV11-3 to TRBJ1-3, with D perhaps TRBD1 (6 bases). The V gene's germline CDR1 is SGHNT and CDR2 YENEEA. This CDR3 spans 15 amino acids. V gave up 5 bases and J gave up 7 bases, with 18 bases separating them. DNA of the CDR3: TGTGCCAGCAGCCCTACGTTGGGGGCCTGGAACACCATATATTTT. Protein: CASSPTLGAWNTIYF.

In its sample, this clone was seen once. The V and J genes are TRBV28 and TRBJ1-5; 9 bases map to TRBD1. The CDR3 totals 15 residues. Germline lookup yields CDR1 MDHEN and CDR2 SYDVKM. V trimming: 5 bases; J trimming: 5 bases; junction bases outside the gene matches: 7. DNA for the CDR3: TGTGCCAGCAGTCCTCCGGGACAGGGTTATCAGCCCCAGCATTTT. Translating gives CASSPPGQGYQPQHF.

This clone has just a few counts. The CDR3 protein is CATRMDSFSNQPQHF. The DNA for the CDR3 is TGTGCCACTCGAATGGACAGCTTTAGCAATCAGCCCCAGCATTTT. V and J are TRBV6-4 and TRBJ1-5; D perhaps matches TRBD1 (6 bases). V dropped 10 bases and J dropped 0 bases, with 16 bases sitting between them. The CDR3 is made up of 15 amino acids. Germline-derived CDR1 and CDR2 are MRHNA and SNTAGT.

The CDR3 bases are TGTGCCAGCAGCTCGGGACAAGCCCAAGAGACCCAGTACTTC. This codes for CASSSGQAQETQYF. The chain couples TRBV11-2 to TRBJ2-5; D is possibly TRBD1 (6 bases). V was pared by 4 bases and J by 1 base, with 10 bases between. This CDR3 has 14 residues. Germline V CDR1 and CDR2: SGHAT, FQNNGV.

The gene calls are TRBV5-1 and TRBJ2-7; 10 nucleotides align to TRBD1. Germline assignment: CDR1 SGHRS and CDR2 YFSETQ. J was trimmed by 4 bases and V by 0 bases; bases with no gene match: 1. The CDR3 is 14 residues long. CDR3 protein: CASSLGQGAYEQYF. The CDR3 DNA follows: TGCGCCAGCAGCTTGGGACAGGGGGCATACGAGCAGTACTTC.

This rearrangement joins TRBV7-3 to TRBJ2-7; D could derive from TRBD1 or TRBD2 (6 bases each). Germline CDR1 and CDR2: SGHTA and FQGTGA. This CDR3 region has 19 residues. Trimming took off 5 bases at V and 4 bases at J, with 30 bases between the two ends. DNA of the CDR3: TGTGCCAGCAGCCCGAGGGGGGCGTTGAAACCCCCCCTCTTTTACGAGCAGTACTTC. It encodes CASSPRGALKPPLFYEQYF.

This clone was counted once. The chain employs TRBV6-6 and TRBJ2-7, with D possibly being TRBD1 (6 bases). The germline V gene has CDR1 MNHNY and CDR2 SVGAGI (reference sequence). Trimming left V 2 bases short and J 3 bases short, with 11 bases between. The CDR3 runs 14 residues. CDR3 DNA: TGTGCCAGCAGTTACCGACAGGCAGACTACGAGCAGTACTTC. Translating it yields CASSYRQADYEQYF.

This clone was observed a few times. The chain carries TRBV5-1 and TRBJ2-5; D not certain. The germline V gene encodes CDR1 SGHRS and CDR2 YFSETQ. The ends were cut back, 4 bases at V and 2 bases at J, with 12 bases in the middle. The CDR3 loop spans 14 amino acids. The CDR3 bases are TGCGCCAGCAGCCCAGCGACCGAACAAGAGACCCAGTACTTC. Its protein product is CASSPATEQETQYF.

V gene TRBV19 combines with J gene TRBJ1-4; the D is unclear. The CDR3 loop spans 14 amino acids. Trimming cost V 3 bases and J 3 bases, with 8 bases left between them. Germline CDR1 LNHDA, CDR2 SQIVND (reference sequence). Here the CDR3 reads CASSMTRSNEKLFF. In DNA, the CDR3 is TGTGCCAGTAGTATGACGAGGTCTAATGAAAAACTGTTTTTT.